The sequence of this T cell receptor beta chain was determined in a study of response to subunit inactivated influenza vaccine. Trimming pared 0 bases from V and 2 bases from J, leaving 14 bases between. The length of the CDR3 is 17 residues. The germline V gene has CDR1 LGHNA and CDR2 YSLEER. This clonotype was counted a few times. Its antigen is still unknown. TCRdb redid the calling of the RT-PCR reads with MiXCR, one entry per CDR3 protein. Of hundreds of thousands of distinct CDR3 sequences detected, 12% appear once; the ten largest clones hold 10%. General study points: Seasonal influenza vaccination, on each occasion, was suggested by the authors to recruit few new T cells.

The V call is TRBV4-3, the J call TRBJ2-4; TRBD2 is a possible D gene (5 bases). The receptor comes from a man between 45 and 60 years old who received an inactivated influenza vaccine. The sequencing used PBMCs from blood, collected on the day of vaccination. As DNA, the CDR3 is TGCGCCAGCAGCCAAGATTATTCAGGCGGGTCCAAAAACATTCAGTACTTC. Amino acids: CASSQDYSGGSKNIQYF.